These 29 T cell receptor beta chains originate from one sample sequenced in a study of T-cell reconstitution after alpha-beta-depleted transplantation in children. During its preparation, the TCRbeta library received unique molecular identifiers. Using its own MiXCR run on the PCR reads, TCRdb lists one record per CDR3 protein. The table includes 610,000 or so distinct CDR3 sequences, roughly 30% detected once. The sample here was PBMCs, taken before TCRalphabeta/CD19-depleted stem cell transplant. The origin of the receptors is a boy under two years old with Wiskott-Aldrich syndrome, due to receive a stem cell transplant.

This chain connects TRBV20-1 to TRBJ2-7, with 13 bases matching TRBD2. The junction had 12 bases not matched to a gene; V was cut back by 5 bases and J by 2 bases. CDR3 length: 17 amino acids. CDR1 is DFQATT, CDR2 SNEGSKA, per germline (reference sequence). The DNA for the CDR3 is TGCAGTGCTCCTCGGACTAGCGGGAGCTGGGGGACCTACGAGCAGTACTTC. Its protein product is CSAPRTSGSWGTYEQYF.

Written as DNA, the CDR3 is TGTGCCAGCAGCTTATATTGGGCCATCTCCTACAATGAGCAGTTCTTC. It yields the protein CASSLYWAISYNEQFF. This chain connects TRBV7-2 to TRBJ2-1, with D hard to call. CDR1 and CDR2 (germline): SGHTA, FQGNSA. The ends were cut back, 2 bases at V and 0 bases at J, with 11 bases in the middle. The CDR3 loop spans 16 amino acids.

Here the CDR3 reads CASSPWSVTDTQYF. The CDR3 DNA reads as TGTGCCAGCAGTCCATGGAGTGTAACAGATACGCAGTATTTT. The chain couples TRBV12-3 or TRBV12-4 to TRBJ2-3, with unresolved D. Trimming shortened V by 5 bases and J by 3 bases, and 12 bases separated the two germline ends. The CDR3 runs 14 residues.

This sequence joins TRBV5-1 and TRBJ2-6; D might be TRBD1 or TRBD2, each matching 5 bases. Germline CDR1 is SGHRS and CDR2 is YFSETQ. The CDR3 consists of 15 residues. The V and J ends lost 4 bases and 0 bases respectively, with 8 bases between them. The CDR3 nucleotides are TGCGCCAGCAGCGGGACCCTCTCTGGGGCCAACGTCCTGACTTTC. Translation: CASSGTLSGANVLTF.

The J gene is TRBJ2-7, the V gene TRBV7-9; TRBD2 might be the D (6 bases). Per the germline V gene, CDR1 is SEHNR and CDR2 is FQNEAQ (reference sequence). The CDR3 is 13 residues long. Trimming stripped 6 bases from V and 6 bases from J, with 15 bases between. CDR3 in DNA: TGTGCCAGCAGGTTTACGGAGGGGAGCGAGCAGTACTTC. Amino acid sequence: CASRFTEGSEQYF.

This rearrangement joins TRBV28 to TRBJ1-2; D remains unclear. CDR3 size: 13 residues. The germline V gene has CDR1 MDHEN and CDR2 SYDVKM. Trimming cost V 5 bases and J 4 bases, with 11 bases left between them. The CDR3 spells CASSPVRVYGYTF. CDR3 nucleotides: TGTGCCAGCAGTCCAGTTCGGGTCTATGGCTACACCTTC.

The chain uses TRBV12-3 or TRBV12-4 and TRBJ2-2; 7 nucleotides line up with TRBD2. CDR3 length: 16 residues. V was pared by 3 bases and J by 1 base, with 5 bases of the junction left unmatched. Here the CDR3 DNA reads TGTGCCAGCAGTTTGGGGCTAGCGGTGAACACCGGGGAGCTGTTTTTT. This sequence encodes CASSLGLAVNTGELFF.

This clonotype has a handful of counts. The genes are TRBV20-1 and TRBJ2-7; D gene ambiguous. Trimming removed 0 bases from V and 2 bases from J, with 8 bases in between. This CDR3 is 13 amino acids long. Looked up from germline, CDR1 is DFQATT and CDR2 is SNEGSKA (reference sequence). CDR3 DNA sequence: TGCAGTGCTAGAGAACTTTTTACCTACGAGCAGTACTTC. Amino acids: CSARELFTYEQYF.

This clonotype has just a few counts. The chain joins TRBV28 to TRBJ2-1, with 7 bases lining up with TRBD1. This CDR3 is 15 amino acids long. Germline V lookup: CDR1 MDHEN, CDR2 SYDVKM. The CDR3 DNA reads as TGTGCTTCCCAAGCAGGACAGGCCTCCTACAATGAGCAGTTCTTC. Its translation is CASQAGQASYNEQFF.

This clonotype was seen a handful of times. The chain is built from TRBV10-1 and TRBJ2-3; D possibly matches TRBD1 or TRBD2 (6 bases each). The germline V and J ends were trimmed by 2 bases and 1 base, with 13 bases remaining between them. The CDR3 covers 16 residues. From germline, CDR1 is WNHNN and CDR2 SYGVQD (reference sequence). The CDR3 bases are TGCGCCAGCAGTGAGAGTGGGGGGCTCGGCACAGATACGCAGTATTTT. Its protein product is CASSESGGLGTDTQYF.

V gene TRBV6-2 or TRBV6-3 combines with J gene TRBJ2-1; 7 nucleotides match TRBD2. CDR1 MNHEY and CDR2 SVGEGT come from the germline V gene. The CDR3 covers 15 residues. The trim removed 0 bases at V and 4 bases at J, leaving 3 bases unmatched. CDR3 in DNA: TGTGCCAGCAGTTACTCGGGACTACCTTACAATGAGCAGTTCTTC. Translating gives CASSYSGLPYNEQFF.

The chain couples TRBV15 to TRBJ2-1, with 9 bases identical to TRBD2. CDR3 length: 17 residues. Germline V lookup: CDR1 LNHNV, CDR2 YYDKDF (reference sequence). With 3 bases clipped from V and 0 bases from J, the junction kept 6 bases outside the gene matches. This CDR3 reads CATSSSGRSSSYNEQFF. The CDR3 nucleotides are TGTGCCACCAGCAGTAGCGGGAGATCAAGCTCCTACAATGAGCAGTTCTTC.

This chain joins TRBV5-1 and TRBJ2-5; 9 bases match TRBD2. The CDR3 sequence is 15 residues long. From germline, CDR1 is SGHRS and CDR2 YFSETQ. After removal of 4 bases from V and 1 base from J, the junction contained 5 bases not matched to a gene. CDR3 sequence (DNA): TGCGCCAGCAGCACCGGACTAGCGAGCCAAGAGACCCAGTACTTC. It encodes CASSTGLASQETQYF.

This rearrangement joins TRBV4-2 to TRBJ2-3; 9 bases line up with TRBD2. The V gene's germline CDR1 is LGHNA and CDR2 YNFKEQ. This CDR3 has 16 amino acids. V gave up 4 bases and J gave up 0 bases; unmatched junction bases: 5. CDR3 bases: TGTGCCAGCAGCCGAGGGAGCGGGGGGAGCACAGATACGCAGTATTTT. Translating gives CASSRGSGGSTDTQYF.

The rearrangement links TRBV5-1 to TRBJ2-7; 13 bases align to TRBD2. CDR3 length equals 18 residues. The ends lost 2 bases at V and 0 bases at J; junction bases unmatched: 8. CDR1 is SGHRS, CDR2 YFSETQ, per germline. CDR3 nucleotide sequence: TGCGCCAGCAGCTTTGGACTAGCGGGAGCCCTAGACTCCTACGAGCAGTACTTC. Translated: CASSFGLAGALDSYEQYF.

Only a few counts were recorded for this clonotype. The chain has TRBV12-3 or TRBV12-4 and TRBJ2-1, with D possibly being TRBD2 (6 bases). The CDR3 is 15 residues long. V gave up 7 bases and J gave up 0 bases, with 13 bases separating them. CDR3 loop: CASMSRGSSYNEQFF. CDR3 nucleotide sequence: TGTGCCAGCATGAGCCGGGGGAGCTCCTACAATGAGCAGTTCTTC.

This clonotype showed up just a few times. One end of the junction is discordant with germline, which a read error may explain. V gene TRBV7-6 combines with J gene TRBJ2-3; D may be TRBD2 (6 bases). There are 18 residues in the CDR3. Germline CDR1 reads SGHVS; CDR2 reads FNYEAQ. As DNA, the CDR3 is TGTGCCAGTAGCTTAGGTACTGGAGCGGGTGCTAGCACAGATACGCAGTATTTT. Its translation: CASSLGTGAGASTDTQYF.

This clonotype was observed a few times. V gene TRBV20-1 combines with J gene TRBJ1-1; D unclear. Germline V gives CDR1 DFQATT, CDR2 SNEGSKA (reference sequence). This CDR3 region has 12 residues. Deletions cut 3 bases from V and 10 bases from J, with 15 bases between. CDR3 DNA: TGCAGTGCTAGGGACCCGGGGTCCCCAGCTTTCTTT. Protein: CSARDPGSPAFF.

The chain joins TRBV7-2 to TRBJ2-1; D call uncertain. The CDR3 length is 15 residues. The V gene's germline CDR1 is SGHTA and CDR2 FQGNSA. Trimming took 4 bases from V and 0 from J, leaving 10 bases between them. CDR3 sequence reads: CASSSLPSSYNEQFF. The CDR3 region has the DNA TGTGCCAGCAGCTCACTTCCCAGCTCCTACAATGAGCAGTTCTTC.

This chain connects TRBV11-2 to TRBJ2-3, with TRBD2 matching over 9 bases. The CDR3 length is 17 residues. The germline CDR1 and CDR2 sequences are SGHAT and FQNNGV. J gave up 2 bases and V 1 base, and 7 bases lay outside the gene matches. The CDR3 protein is CASSLGYSGRLTDTQYF. CDR3 coding DNA: TGTGCCAGCAGCTTAGGTTACAGCGGGAGGCTCACAGATACGCAGTATTTT.

This clonotype was detected a few times. This sequence joins TRBV20-1 and TRBJ2-1; 12 nucleotides align to TRBD2. The CDR3 consists of 14 residues. The germline CDR1 and CDR2 sequences are DFQATT and SNEGSKA (reference sequence). The junction had 5 bases not matched to a gene; V was cut back by 6 bases and J by 5 bases. CDR3 in amino acids: CSAAGLAGNNEQFF. The CDR3 DNA reads as TGCAGTGCCGCCGGACTAGCGGGAAACAATGAGCAGTTCTTC.

The chain uses TRBV19 and TRBJ2-2, with D tentatively TRBD2 (5 bases). V was clipped by 8 bases and J by 6 bases, with 19 bases between them. This CDR3 comprises 15 residues. Germline CDR1 is LNHDA and CDR2 is SQIVND (reference sequence). CDR3 nucleotides: TGTGCCAGTGGGTCCCTTAGCGTCGCGTCCGGGGAGCTGTTTTTT. This sequence encodes CASGSLSVASGELFF.

This clonotype was seen many times. This chain uses TRBV2 with TRBJ2-7; D might be TRBD1 (6 bases). The CDR3 is 14 residues long. Trimming removed 3 bases from V and 0 bases from J, with 9 bases in between. CDR1 SNHLY and CDR2 FYNNEI come from the germline V gene. The CDR3 loop is CASSEQGPSYEQYF. The CDR3 DNA follows: TGTGCCAGCAGTGAGCAGGGGCCCTCCTACGAGCAGTACTTC.

The J gene is TRBJ2-3, the V gene TRBV10-3; tentatively, D is TRBD2 (6 bases). The V end was cut by 6 bases, the J end by 0 bases, with 13 bases between. The germline V gene has CDR1 ENHRY and CDR2 SYGVKD. The CDR3 runs to 15 residues. The CDR3 DNA reads as TGTGCCATCAGACCCTCTAGCGCGAGCACAGATACGCAGTATTTT. Protein product: CAIRPSSASTDTQYF.

This clonotype was seen a handful of times. The chain carries TRBV5-1 and TRBJ2-1; 7 bases fit TRBD2. The V gene's germline CDR1 is SGHRS and CDR2 YFSETQ. The V and J ends lost 6 bases and 4 bases, in that order; junction bases with no gene match: 7. This CDR3 region has 14 residues. In DNA form, the CDR3 reads TGCGCCAGCACCCCAGCGGGAAATTACAATGAGCAGTTCTTC. Its protein is CASTPAGNYNEQFF.

This clonotype was found a few times. V and J are TRBV28 and TRBJ2-1; D is perhaps TRBD2 (6 bases). V lost 6 bases, J lost 2 bases, and 8 bases lay in between. In germline, CDR1 is MDHEN, CDR2 SYDVKM. The CDR3 is made up of 13 amino acids. CDR3 nucleotide sequence: TGTGCCAGCAGGGGACTTCCCTACAATGAGCAGTTCTTC. This encodes CASRGLPYNEQFF.

This clonotype was seen more than once but under ten times. The rearrangement joins TRBV6-5 to TRBJ2-1; TRBD1 aligns across 8 bases. CDR1 MNHEY and CDR2 SVGAGI come from the germline V gene. This CDR3 is 14 amino acids long. V shed 0 bases and J 6 bases; nucleotides not matched to a gene: 1. Here the CDR3 DNA reads TGTGCCAGCAGTTACTCACAGGGGGTCAATGAGCAGTTCTTC. This gives the protein CASSYSQGVNEQFF.

CDR3 DNA: TGTGCCAGCAGCTGGACAGCTGCGGTCTCCTACGAGCAGTACTTC. Translation gives CASSWTAAVSYEQYF. V and J are TRBV7-2 and TRBJ2-7; TRBD1 might be the D (6 bases). This CDR3 spans 15 amino acids. Trimming shortened V by 4 bases and J by 0 bases, and 13 bases separated the two germline ends. Germline V CDR1 and CDR2: SGHTA, FQGNSA.

This clonotype was counted only a few times. The chain links TRBV13 to TRBJ2-2; 8 nucleotides line up with TRBD2. The CDR3 contains 17 residues. CDR1 PRHDT and CDR2 FYEKMQ come from the germline V gene (reference sequence). After removal of 4 bases from V and 7 bases from J, the junction contained 14 bases not matched to a gene. CDR3 loop: CASSSKLADVPIGELFF. The CDR3 nucleotides are TGTGCCAGCAGCTCAAAACTAGCGGATGTTCCAATCGGGGAGCTGTTTTTT. Together with reference TRBV13 and TRBJ2-2, the CDR3 gives the full variable domain: AAGVIQSPRHLIKEKRETATLKCYPIPRHDTVYWYQQGPGQDPQFLISFYEKMQSDKGSIPDRFSAQQFSDYHSELNMSSLELGDSALYFCASSSKLADVPIGELFFGEGSRLTVL.